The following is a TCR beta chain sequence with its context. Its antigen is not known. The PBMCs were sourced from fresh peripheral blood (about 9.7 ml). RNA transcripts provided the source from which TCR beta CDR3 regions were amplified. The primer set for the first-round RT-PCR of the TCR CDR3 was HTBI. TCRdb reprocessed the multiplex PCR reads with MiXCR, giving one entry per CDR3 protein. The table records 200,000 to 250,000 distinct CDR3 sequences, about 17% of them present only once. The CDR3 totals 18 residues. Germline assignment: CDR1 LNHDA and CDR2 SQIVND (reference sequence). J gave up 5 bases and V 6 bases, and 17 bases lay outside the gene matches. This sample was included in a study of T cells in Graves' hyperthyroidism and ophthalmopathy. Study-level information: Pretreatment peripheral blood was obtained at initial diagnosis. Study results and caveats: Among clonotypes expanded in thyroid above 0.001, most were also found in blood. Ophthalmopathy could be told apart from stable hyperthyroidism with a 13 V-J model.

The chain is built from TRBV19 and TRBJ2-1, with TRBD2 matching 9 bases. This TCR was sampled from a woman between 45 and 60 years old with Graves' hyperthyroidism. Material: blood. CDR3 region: CASSPNPLAGESDNEQFF. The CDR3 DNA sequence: TGTGCCAGTAGCCCAAACCCCTTAGCGGGAGAAAGCGACAATGAGCAGTTCTTC.